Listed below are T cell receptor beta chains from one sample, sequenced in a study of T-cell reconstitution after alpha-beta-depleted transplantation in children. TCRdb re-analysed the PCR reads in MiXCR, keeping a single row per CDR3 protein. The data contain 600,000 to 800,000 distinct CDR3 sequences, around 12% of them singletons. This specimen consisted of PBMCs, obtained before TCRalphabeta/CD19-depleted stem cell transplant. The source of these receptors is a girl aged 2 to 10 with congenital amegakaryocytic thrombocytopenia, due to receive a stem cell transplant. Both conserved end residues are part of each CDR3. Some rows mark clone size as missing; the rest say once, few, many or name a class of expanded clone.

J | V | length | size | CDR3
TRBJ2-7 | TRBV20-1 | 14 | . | CSARDLAQGYEQYF
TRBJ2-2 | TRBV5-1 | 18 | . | CASRYLAERFKNTGELFF
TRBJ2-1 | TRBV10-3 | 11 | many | CAISASGEQFF
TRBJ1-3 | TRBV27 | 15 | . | CASSLSPGASDTIYF
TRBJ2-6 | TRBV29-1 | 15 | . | CSVVSSYSGANVLTF
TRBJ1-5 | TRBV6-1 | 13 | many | CASSEQGAQPQHF
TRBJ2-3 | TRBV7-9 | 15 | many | CASSARDLVEDTQYF
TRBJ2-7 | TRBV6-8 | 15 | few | CASSYSRGSSYEQYF
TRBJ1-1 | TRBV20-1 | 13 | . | CSASWDMEPPRAF
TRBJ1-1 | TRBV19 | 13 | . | CASSIWANTEAFF
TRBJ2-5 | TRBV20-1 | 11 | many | CSARRLETQYF
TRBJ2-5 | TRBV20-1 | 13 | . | CSASFRGRETQYF
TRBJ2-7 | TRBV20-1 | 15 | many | CSAGDRGTDTYEQYF
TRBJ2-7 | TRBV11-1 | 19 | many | CASSLDAGLGTPYSYEQYF
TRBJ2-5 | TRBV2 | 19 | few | CASSEASGLAGIMGETQYF
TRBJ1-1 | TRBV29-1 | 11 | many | CSVEGDTEAFF
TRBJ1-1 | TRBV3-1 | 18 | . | CACSRLDRGTAAETEAFF
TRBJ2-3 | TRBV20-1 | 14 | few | CSPRGGEGTDTQYF
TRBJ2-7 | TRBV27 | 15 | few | CASRVTGGSSYEQYF
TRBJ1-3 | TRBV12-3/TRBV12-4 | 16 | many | CASSLVATTVGNTIYF
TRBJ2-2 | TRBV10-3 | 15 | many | CAISVVRGDTGELFF
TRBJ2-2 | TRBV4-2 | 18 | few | CASSPSASGRIHTGELFF
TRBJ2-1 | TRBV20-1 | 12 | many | CSGGSPFNEQFF
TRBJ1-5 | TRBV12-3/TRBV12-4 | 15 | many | CASSSWTDSNQPQHF
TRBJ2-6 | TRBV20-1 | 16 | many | CSATDRGTPGANVLTF
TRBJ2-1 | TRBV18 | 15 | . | CASSPPPGVINEQFF
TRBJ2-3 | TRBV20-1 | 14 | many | CSARYPRDPITQYF
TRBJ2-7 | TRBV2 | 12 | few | CASQLGLAGQYF
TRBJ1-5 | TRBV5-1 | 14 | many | CASSLQGAEGSQHF
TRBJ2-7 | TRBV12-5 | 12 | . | CASGPRELEQYF
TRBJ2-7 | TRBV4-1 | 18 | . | CASSQAQGNWPFSYEQYF
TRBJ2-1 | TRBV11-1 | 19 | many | CASSLSMPSRAGGYNEQFF
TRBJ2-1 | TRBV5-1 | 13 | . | CATRTSPNNEQFF
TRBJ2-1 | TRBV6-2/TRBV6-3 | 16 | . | CASSYARGSSYNEQFF
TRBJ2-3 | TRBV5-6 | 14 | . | CASSLYGTTEGLYF
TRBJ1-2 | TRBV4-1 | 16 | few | CASSQEVGRDVRGYTF
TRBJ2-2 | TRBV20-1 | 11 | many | CSARRSGELFF
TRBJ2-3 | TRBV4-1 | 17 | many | CASSQEGKLVITDTQYF
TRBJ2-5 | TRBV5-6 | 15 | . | CASSGRQGPEETQYF
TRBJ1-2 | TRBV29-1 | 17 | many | CSVSQGANRRLHYGYTF
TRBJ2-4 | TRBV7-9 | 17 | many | CASSLRPGQGTKNIQYF
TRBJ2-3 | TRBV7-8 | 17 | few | CASSLASSGMNTDTQYF
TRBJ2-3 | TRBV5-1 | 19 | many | CASSLVLAGGGASTDTQYF
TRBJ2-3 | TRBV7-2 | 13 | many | CASSLLEPDTQYF
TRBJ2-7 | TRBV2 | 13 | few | CASLRSREVEQYF
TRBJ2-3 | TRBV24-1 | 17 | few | CATSDSRDRGPTDTQYF
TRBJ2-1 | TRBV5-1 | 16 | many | CASSLVGQGVNNEQFF
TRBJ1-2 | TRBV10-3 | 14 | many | CAISESAGDYGYTF
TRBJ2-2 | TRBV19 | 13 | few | CASTFRYTGELFF
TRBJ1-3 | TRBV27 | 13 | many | CASSSGPGNTIYF
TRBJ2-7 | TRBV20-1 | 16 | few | CSAVGTSGRLGDEQYF
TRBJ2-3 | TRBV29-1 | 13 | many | CSAVGLAGDTQYF
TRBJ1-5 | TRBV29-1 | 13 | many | CSVGWGGGQPQHF
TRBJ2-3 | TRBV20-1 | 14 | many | CSARAGARGDTQYF
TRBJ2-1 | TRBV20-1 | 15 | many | CSAWTSSYFPYEQFF
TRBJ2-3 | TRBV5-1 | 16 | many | CASSALAGGGTDTQYF
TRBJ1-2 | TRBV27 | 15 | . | CASSLSSRGLGGYTF
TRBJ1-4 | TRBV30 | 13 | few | CAWSNWRGEKLFF
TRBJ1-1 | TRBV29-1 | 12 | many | CTVGVMNTEAFF
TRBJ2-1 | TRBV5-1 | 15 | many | CATFPGTGPYNEQFF